The TCR beta chain under discussion was sequenced for a study of OX40 agonist ivuxolimab in advanced cancers. For the study at large: The study treated patients with ivuxolimab, an agonistic anti-OX40 (CD134) antibody. Each patient was given ivuxolimab into a vein every 2 weeks, at 0.01 to 10 mg/kg. Partial responses were achieved by three patients: one hepatocellular carcinoma, two cutaneous melanoma.

General study findings and limits: People who partly responded at 0.1-3.0 mg/kg had some of the least clonal expansion seen.

Germline lookup yields CDR1 SGHKS and CDR2 YYEKEE (reference sequence). The CDR3 extends over 17 amino acids. V shed 4 bases and J 7 bases; nucleotides not matched to a gene: 13. Relative to its sample, this clone is medium-sized. The antigen is unknown. Using immunoSEQ multiplex PCR, the repertoire was profiled, and TCRdb retains in-frame clones only, with some absent. Of 20,000 to 30,000 clones listed, about four fifths are singletons. This TCR was recovered from an adult with an advanced solid tumor such as melanoma, head and neck, liver or kidney cancer. The chain joins TRBV5-5 to TRBJ2-1, with TRBD2 matching 11 bases. The sequences come from CD4+ or CD8+ T cells sorted from blood, collected in a trial of the OX40 agonist ivuxolimab. The CDR3, as DNA: TGTGCCAGCAGCCACCCCTTAGCGGGGGGGCCGAGGAATGAGCAGTTCTTC. This gives the protein CASSHPLAGGPRNEQFF. Complete variable domain (other parts from reference TRBV5-5 and TRBJ2-1): DAGVTQSPTHLIKTRGQQVTLRCSPISGHKSVSWYQQVLGQGPQFIFQYYEKEERGRGNFPDRFSARQFPNYSSELNVNALLLGDSALYLCASSHPLAGGPRNEQFFGPGTRLTVL.